This T cell receptor (beta chain) was recorded in a study of beta chain features in type 1 diabetes. Study-wide results and caveats: The study notes PCR might favor shorter templates equally in patients and controls. Type 1 diabetes patients showed a moderate but significant shortening of TCRB CDR3s in all four CD4+ subsets.

TCRB transcripts that were expressed got sequenced, as all of the isolated RNA had been reverse transcribed. Each sample of naive, central memory or regulatory T cells had, on average, about 3.57 million reads. Assay used: immunoSEQ multiplex PCR; TCRdb lists only in-frame clones, some missing. The data contain 850,000 to 900,000 clones, 15% to 20% of them singletons. The CDR3 runs to 15 residues. Between the trimmed V and J ends, which lost 1 base and 0 bases, there was a span of 10 bases. Per the germline V gene, CDR1 is LNHNV and CDR2 is YYDKDF (reference sequence). To note about this clone: Antigen unknown.

Populations obtained by sorting all exceeded 95% purity. The clonotype comes from a woman between 18 and 29 years old in good health. Sequencing input: naive CD4+ T cells from blood. This chain uses TRBV15 with TRBJ2-7; TRBD1 is a possible D gene (6 bases). In DNA, the CDR3 is TGTGCCACCAGCAGAGGTCGGGACAACTCCTACGAGCAGTACTTC. Translating gives CATSRGRDNSYEQYF. The variable domain in full, completed from reference TRBV15 and TRBJ2-7, reads DAMVIQNPRYQVTQFGKPVTLSCSQTLNHNVMYWYQQKSSQAPKLLFHYYDKDFNNEADTPDNFQSRRPNTSFCFLDIRSPGLGDTAMYLCATSRGRDNSYEQYFGPGTRLTVT.